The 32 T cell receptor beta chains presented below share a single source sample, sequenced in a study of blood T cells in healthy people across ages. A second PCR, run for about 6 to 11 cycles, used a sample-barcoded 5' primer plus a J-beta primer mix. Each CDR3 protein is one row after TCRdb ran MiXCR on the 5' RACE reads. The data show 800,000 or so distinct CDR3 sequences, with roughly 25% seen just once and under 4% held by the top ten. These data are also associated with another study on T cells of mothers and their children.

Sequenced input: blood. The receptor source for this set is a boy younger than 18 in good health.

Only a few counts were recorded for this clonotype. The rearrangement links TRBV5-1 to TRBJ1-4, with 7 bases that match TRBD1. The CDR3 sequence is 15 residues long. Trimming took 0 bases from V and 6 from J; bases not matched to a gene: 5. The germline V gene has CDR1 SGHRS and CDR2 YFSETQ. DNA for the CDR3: TGCGCCAGCAGCTTGGCGGCAGGGGGATATGAAAAACTGTTTTTT. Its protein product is CASSLAAGGYEKLFF.

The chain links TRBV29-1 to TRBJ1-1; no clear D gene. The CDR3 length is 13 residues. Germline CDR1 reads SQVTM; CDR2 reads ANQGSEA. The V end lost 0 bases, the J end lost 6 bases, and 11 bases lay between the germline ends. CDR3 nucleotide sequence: TGCAGCGTTGAAGACACGTTACAATCTGAAGCTTTCTTT. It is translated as CSVEDTLQSEAFF.

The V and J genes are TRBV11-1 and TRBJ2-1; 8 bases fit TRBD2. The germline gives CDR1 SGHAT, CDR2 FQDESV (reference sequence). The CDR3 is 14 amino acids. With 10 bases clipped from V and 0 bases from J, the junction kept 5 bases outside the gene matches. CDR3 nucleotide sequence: TGTGCCACCAGGGCGGGGGGCTCCTACAATGAGCAGTTCTTC. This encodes CATRAGGSYNEQFF.

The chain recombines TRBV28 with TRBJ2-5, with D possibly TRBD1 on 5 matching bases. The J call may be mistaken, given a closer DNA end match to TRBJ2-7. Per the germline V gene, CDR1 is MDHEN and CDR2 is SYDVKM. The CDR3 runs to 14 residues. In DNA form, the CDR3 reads TGTGCCAGCAGTTACAGGTTGAACTCCTACGAGCAGTACTTC. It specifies CASSYRLNSYEQYF.

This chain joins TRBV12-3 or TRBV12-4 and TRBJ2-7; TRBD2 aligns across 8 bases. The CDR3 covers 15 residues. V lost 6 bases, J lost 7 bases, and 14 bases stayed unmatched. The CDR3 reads CASSPLFSGKLEQYF. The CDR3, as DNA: TGTGCCAGCAGCCCCCTGTTTAGCGGGAAATTGGAGCAGTACTTC.

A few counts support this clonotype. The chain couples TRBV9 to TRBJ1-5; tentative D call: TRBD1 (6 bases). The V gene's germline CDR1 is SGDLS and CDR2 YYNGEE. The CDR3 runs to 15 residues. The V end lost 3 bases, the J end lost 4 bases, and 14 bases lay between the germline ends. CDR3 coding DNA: TGTGCCAGCAGCGCCTCGGGACACACGAATCAGCCCCAGCATTTT. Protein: CASSASGHTNQPQHF. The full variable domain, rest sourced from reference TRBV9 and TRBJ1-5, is DSGVTQTPKHLITATGQRVTLRCSPRSGDLSVYWYQQSLDQGLQFLIQYYNGEERAKGNILERFSAQQFPDLHSELNLSSLELGDSALYFCASSASGHTNQPQHFGDGTRLSIL.

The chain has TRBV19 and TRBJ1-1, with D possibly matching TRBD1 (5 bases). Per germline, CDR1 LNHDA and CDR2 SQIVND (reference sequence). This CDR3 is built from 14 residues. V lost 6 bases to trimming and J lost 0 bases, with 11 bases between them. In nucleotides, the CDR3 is TGTGCCAGTAGCCAGACAGCGATGAACACTGAAGCTTTCTTT. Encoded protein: CASSQTAMNTEAFF.

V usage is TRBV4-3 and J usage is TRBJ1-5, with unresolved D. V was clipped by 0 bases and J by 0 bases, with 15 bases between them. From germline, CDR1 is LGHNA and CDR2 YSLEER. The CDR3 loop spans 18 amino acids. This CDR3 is CASSQDVFGQDSNQPQHF. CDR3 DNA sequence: TGCGCCAGCAGCCAAGATGTATTTGGGCAGGATAGCAATCAGCCCCAGCATTTT.

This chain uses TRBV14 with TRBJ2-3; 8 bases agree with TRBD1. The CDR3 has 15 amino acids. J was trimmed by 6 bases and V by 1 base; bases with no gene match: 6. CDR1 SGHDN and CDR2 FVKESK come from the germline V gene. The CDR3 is CASSQVRTGYDTQYF. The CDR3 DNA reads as TGTGCCAGCAGCCAAGTTCGGACAGGGTATGATACGCAGTATTTT.

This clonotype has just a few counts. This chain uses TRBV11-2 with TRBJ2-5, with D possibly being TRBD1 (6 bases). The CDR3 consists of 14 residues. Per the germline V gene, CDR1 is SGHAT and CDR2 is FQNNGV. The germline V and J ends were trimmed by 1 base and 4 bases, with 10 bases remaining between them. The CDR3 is CASSLVRGIETQYF. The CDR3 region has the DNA TGTGCCAGCAGCTTAGTGAGGGGGATAGAGACCCAGTACTTC.

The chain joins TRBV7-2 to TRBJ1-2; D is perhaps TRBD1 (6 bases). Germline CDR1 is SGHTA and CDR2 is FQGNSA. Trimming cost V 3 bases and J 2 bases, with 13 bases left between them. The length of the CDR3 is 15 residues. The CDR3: CASSLTRTVNYGYTF. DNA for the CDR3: TGTGCCAGCAGCTTGACTCGGACAGTCAACTATGGCTACACCTTC.

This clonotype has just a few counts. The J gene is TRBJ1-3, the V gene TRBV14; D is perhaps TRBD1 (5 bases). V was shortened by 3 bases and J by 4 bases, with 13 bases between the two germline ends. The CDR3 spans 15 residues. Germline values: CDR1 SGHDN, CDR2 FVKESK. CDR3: CASSHGRVSGNTIYF. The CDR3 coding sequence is TGTGCCAGCAGCCACGGCAGGGTATCCGGAAACACCATATATTTT. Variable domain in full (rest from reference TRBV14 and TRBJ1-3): EAGVTQFPSHSVIEKGQTVTLRCDPISGHDNLYWYRRVMGKEIKFLLHFVKESKQDESGMPNNRFLAERTGGTYSTLKVQPAELEDSGVYFCASSHGRVSGNTIYFGEGSWLTVV.

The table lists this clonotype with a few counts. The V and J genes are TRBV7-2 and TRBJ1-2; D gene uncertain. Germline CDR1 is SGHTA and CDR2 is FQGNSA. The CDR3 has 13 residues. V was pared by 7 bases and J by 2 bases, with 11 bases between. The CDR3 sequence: CASTRTANYGYTF. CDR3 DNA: TGTGCCAGCACCCGGACGGCGAACTATGGCTACACCTTC.

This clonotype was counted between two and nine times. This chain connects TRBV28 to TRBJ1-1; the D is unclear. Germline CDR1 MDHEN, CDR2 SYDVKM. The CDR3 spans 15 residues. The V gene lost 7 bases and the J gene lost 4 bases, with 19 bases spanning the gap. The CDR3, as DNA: TGTGCCAGCACCTCCCCCCAGCTGTGGAGCACTGAAGCTTTCTTT. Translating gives CASTSPQLWSTEAFF.

The CDR3 bases are TGTGCCAGCAGCCAAGTAGAGGCACACTACACCTTC. Its translation: CASSQVEAHYTF. J is TRBJ1-2 and V is TRBV7-9, with D unclear. The CDR3 extends over 12 amino acids. Deletions cut 5 bases from V and 10 bases from J, with 14 bases between. The V gene's germline CDR1 is SEHNR and CDR2 FQNEAQ (reference sequence).

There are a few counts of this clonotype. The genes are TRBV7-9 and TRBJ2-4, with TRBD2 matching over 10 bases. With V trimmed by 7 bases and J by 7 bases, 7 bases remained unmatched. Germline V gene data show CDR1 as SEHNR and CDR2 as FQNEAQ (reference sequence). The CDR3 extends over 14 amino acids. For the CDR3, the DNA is TGTGCCAGCAAAGCGGGAGGGCCCGGGAACATTCAGTACTTC. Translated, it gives CASKAGGPGNIQYF.

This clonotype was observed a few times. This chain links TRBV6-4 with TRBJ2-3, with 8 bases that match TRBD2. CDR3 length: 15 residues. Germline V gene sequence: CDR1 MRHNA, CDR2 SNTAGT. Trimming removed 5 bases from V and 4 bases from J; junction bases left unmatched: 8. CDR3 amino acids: CASSPSGGISDTQYF. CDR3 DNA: TGTGCCAGCAGTCCGAGCGGGGGTATCTCAGATACGCAGTATTTT.

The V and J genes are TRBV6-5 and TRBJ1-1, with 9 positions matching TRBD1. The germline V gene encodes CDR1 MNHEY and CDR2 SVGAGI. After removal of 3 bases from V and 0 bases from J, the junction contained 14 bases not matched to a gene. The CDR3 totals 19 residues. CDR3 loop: CASSYRPVSGQGMNTEAFF. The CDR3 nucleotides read TGTGCCAGCAGTTATCGCCCAGTTAGCGGACAGGGGATGAACACTGAAGCTTTCTTT.

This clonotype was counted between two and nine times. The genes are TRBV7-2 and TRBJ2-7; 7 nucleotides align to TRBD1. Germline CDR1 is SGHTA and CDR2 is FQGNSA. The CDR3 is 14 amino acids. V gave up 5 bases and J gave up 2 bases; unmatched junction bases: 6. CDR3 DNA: TGTGCCAGCAGCCGGGACAGTTTTACCTACGAGCAGTACTTC. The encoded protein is CASSRDSFTYEQYF.

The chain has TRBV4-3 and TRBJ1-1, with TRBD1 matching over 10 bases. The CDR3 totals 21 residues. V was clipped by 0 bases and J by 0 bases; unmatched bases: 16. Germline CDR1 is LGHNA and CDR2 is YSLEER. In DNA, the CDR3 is TGCGCCAGCAGCCAAGATTACCCATACCGGGACAGGGGATCGGTGAACACTGAAGCTTTCTTT. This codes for CASSQDYPYRDRGSVNTEAFF.

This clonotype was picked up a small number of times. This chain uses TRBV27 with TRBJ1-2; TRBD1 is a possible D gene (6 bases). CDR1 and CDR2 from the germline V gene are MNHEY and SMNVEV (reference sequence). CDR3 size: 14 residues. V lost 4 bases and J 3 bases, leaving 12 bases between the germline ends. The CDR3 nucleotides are TGTGCCAGCAGTTGGGACATAGGGGACTATGGCTACACCTTC. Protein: CASSWDIGDYGYTF.

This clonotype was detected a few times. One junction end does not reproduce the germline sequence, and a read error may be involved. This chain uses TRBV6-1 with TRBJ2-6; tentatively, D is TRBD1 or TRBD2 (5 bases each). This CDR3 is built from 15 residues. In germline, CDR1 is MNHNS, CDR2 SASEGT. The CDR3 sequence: CASREGGPGASVLTF. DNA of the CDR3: TGTGCCAGCAGAGAAGGAGGTCCTGGGGCCAGCGTCCTGACTTTC.

The CDR3 spells CASSEHGGTDGYTF. The DNA of the CDR3 is TGTGCCAGCAGCGAACATGGGGGGACTGATGGCTACACCTTC. The gene calls are TRBV6-5 and TRBJ1-2; D possibly corresponds to TRBD1 (5 bases). CDR3 size: 14 residues. The germline V and J ends were trimmed by 6 bases and 6 bases, with 17 bases remaining between them. Looked up from germline, CDR1 is MNHEY and CDR2 is SVGAGI.

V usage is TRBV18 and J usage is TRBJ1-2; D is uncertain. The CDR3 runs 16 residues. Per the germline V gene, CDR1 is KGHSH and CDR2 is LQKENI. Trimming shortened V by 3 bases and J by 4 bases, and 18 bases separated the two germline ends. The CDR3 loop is CASSPTHPSLLYGYTF. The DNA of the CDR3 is TGTGCCAGCTCACCGACGCATCCCTCACTCCTCTATGGCTACACCTTC. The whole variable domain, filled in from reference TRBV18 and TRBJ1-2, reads NAGVMQNPRHLVRRRGQEARLRCSPMKGHSHVYWYRQLPEEGLKFMVYLQKENIIDESGMPKERFSAEFPKEGPSILRIQQVVRGDSAAYFCASSPTHPSLLYGYTFGSGTRLTVV.

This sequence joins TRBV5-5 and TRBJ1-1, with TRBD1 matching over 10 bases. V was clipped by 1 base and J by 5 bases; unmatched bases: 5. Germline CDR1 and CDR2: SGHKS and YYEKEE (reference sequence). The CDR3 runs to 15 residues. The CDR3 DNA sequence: TGTGCCAGCAGCTTGCGAGGGACAGGGGTGACTGAAGCTTTCTTT. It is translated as CASSLRGTGVTEAFF.

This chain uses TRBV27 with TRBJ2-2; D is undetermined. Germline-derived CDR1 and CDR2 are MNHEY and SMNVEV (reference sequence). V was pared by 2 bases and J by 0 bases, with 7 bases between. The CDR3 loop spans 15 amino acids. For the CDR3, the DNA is TGTGCCAGCAGTTTAGGCCGGTCGAACACCGGGGAGCTGTTTTTT. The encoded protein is CASSLGRSNTGELFF.

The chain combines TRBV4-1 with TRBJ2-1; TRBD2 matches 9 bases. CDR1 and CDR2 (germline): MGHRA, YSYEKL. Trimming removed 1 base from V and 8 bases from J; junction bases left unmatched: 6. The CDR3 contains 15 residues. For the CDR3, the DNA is TGCGCCAGCAGCCAAGCTAGCGGGATTGATGATGAGCAGTTCTTC. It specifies CASSQASGIDDEQFF.

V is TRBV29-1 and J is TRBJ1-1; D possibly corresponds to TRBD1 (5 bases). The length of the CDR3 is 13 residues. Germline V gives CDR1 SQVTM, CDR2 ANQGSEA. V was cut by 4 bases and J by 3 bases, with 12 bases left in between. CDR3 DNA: TGCAGCGTTGGGGCCAAGGGGTACACTGAAGCTTTCTTT. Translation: CSVGAKGYTEAFF.

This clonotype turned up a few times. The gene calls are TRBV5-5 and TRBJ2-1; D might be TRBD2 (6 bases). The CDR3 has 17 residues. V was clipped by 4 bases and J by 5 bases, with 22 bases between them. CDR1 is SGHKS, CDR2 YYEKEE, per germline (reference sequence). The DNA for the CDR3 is TGTGCCAGCAGCGTGTACCTACTAGCCCAAGGGAACAATGAGCAGTTCTTC. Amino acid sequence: CASSVYLLAQGNNEQFF.

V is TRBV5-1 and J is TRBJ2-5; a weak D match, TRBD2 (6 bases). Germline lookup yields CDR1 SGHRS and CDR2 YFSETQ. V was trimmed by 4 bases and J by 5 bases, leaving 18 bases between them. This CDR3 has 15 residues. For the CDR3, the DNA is TGCGCCAGCAGCCCGGACGTAGGAGGGCAGGAGACCCAGTACTTC. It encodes CASSPDVGGQETQYF.

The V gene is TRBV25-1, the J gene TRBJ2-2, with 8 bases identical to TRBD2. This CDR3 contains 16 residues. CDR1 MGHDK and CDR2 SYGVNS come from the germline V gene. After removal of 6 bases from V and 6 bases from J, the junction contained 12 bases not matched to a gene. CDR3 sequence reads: CASRWGPGGGSGELFF. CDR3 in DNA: TGTGCCAGCAGGTGGGGTCCGGGAGGGGGATCCGGGGAGCTGTTTTTT.

In DNA, the CDR3 is TGTGCCAGCAGCTTAATATCTAACACCGGGGAGCTGTTTTTT. This gives the protein CASSLISNTGELFF. This chain uses TRBV7-3 with TRBJ2-2; D gene unclear. There are 14 residues in the CDR3. V was clipped by 1 base and J by 2 bases, with 5 bases between them. Per the germline V gene, CDR1 is SGHTA and CDR2 is FQGTGA.